The rows below give T cell receptor beta chains drawn from one sample of a study of blood T cells in healthy people across ages. MiXCR was run by TCRdb on the 5' RACE reads, yielding one entry per CDR3 protein. The data show over a million distinct CDR3 sequences, 35% to 55% seen once. Sequencing was done on a sample of blood. These receptors were collected from a woman aged 55-69 years in good health. Both conserved end residues are part of each CDR3. D genes are given only for firm matches. A clone size is listed for some rows: how often the clone was seen (once, few, many), or a class if it is expanded.

J: TRBJ2-5; V: TRBV18; length: 15; size: .; D: .; DNA: TGTGCCAGCTCACCACAGGGAGCCATTGGAGAGACCCAGTACTTC; CDR3: CASSPQGAIGETQYF
J: TRBJ2-1; V: TRBV5-1; length: 17; size: few; D: TRBD2; DNA: TGCGCCAGCAGCTTGGATCAACTAGCGGTATCCTACAATGAGCAGTTCTTC; CDR3: CASSLDQLAVSYNEQFF
J: TRBJ2-5; V: TRBV7-3; length: 13; size: many; D: .; DNA: TGTGCCAGCAGCTTAAGCCCGATGGGGGAGCAGTACTTC; CDR3: CASSLSPMGEQYF
J: TRBJ2-7; V: TRBV2; length: 15; size: .; D: TRBD1; DNA: TGTGCCAGCAGTACATCCGGGACAGAGATCTACGAGCAGTACTTC; CDR3: CASSTSGTEIYEQYF
J: TRBJ2-1; V: TRBV6-6; length: 12; size: .; D: .; DNA: TGTGCCAGCGGTATACTACCCAATGAGCAGTTCTTC; CDR3: CASGILPNEQFF
J: TRBJ1-4; V: TRBV28; length: 16; size: .; D: .; DNA: TGTGCCAGCAGTGCTCCTTCTAGGATGGGTAATGAGAAACTGTTTTTT; CDR3: CASSAPSRMGNEKLFF
J: TRBJ2-7; V: TRBV30; length: 15; size: .; D: .; DNA: TGTGCCTGGAGTGTATATGGGGGAGCGAACTACGAGCAGTACTTC; CDR3: CAWSVYGGANYEQYF
J: TRBJ1-4; V: TRBV7-2; length: 15; size: .; D: TRBD1; DNA: TGTGCCAGCAGCTTAGGGACAGGTAGTGGAGAAAAACTGTTTTTT; CDR3: CASSLGTGSGEKLFF
J: TRBJ1-4; V: TRBV5-1; length: 13; size: few; D: .; DNA: TGCGCCAGAGAGCACCTAGCTTTGGAAAAACTGTTTTTT; CDR3: CAREHLALEKLFF
J: TRBJ2-4; V: TRBV27; length: 15; size: .; D: TRBD2; DNA: TGTGCCAGCAGTTTCGGGGGACTAGCGCCCCGGGGGCAGTACTTC; CDR3: CASSFGGLAPRGQYF
J: TRBJ2-4; V: TRBV25-1; length: 13; size: .; D: .; DNA: TGTGCCAGCAGTGAAGACTATTTAGGCATTCAGTACTTC; CDR3: CASSEDYLGIQYF
J: TRBJ2-3; V: TRBV27; length: 13; size: .; D: .; DNA: TGTGCCAGCAGTTTATCGATAACAGATGCGCAGTATTTT; CDR3: CASSLSITDAQYF
J: TRBJ2-3; V: TRBV28; length: 14; size: many; D: TRBD2; DNA: TGTGCCAGCAGTTTACCTAGCGGGAGGGATACGCAGTATTTT; CDR3: CASSLPSGRDTQYF
J: TRBJ1-5; V: TRBV6-5; length: 14; size: .; D: .; DNA: TGTGCCAGCAGGGGCGGGAGGGGCAATCAGCCCCAGCATTTT; CDR3: CASRGGRGNQPQHF
J: TRBJ2-1; V: TRBV11-2; length: 16; size: few; D: .; DNA: TGTGCCAGCAGTTTAGAGACCAGGGACACCTACAATGAGCAGTTCTTC; CDR3: CASSLETRDTYNEQFF
J: TRBJ2-1; V: TRBV20-1; length: 16; size: .; D: .; DNA: TGCAGTGGTACTCTCCATACAGCCGGAGTCTACAATGAGCAGTTCTTC; CDR3: CSGTLHTAGVYNEQFF
J: TRBJ2-7; V: TRBV27; length: 15; size: few; D: .; DNA: TGTGCCAGCAGTCCCGCAAGGGGAAGCTCCTACGAGCAGTACTTC; CDR3: CASSPARGSSYEQYF
J: TRBJ2-5; V: TRBV29-1; length: 11; size: many; D: .; DNA: TGCAGCGTTGTGCCGGGGGAGACCCAGTACTTC; CDR3: CSVVPGETQYF
J: TRBJ2-7; V: TRBV11-2; length: 15; size: few; D: .; DNA: TGTGCCAGCAGCTACCTAGCAGAAAGCTCCTACGAGCAGTACTTC; CDR3: CASSYLAESSYEQYF
J: TRBJ2-1; V: TRBV2; length: 14; size: .; D: .; DNA: TGTGCCAGCAGTGATCCGTCTAGGGAGAATGAGCAGTTCTTC; CDR3: CASSDPSRENEQFF
J: TRBJ1-4; V: TRBV6-5; length: 16; size: .; D: .; DNA: TGTGCCAGCAGTTACAGCCGTACTGCAACTAATGAAAAACTGTTTTTT; CDR3: CASSYSRTATNEKLFF
J: TRBJ1-4; V: TRBV30; length: 16; size: .; D: TRBD1; DNA: TGTGCCTGGAAAATCGACAGACAGGGGGCTAGTGAAAAACTGTTTTTT; CDR3: CAWKIDRQGASEKLFF
J: TRBJ2-1; V: TRBV25-1; length: 17; size: .; D: TRBD2; DNA: TGTGCCAGCAGTGAATATGTGGCGCTGGTGGCCGGGGGGGAGCAGTTCTTC; CDR3: CASSEYVALVAGGEQFF
J: TRBJ2-1; V: TRBV12-3/TRBV12-4; length: 16; size: .; D: TRBD2; DNA: TGTGCCAGCAGTTTTTCTAGCGGGAGGGCCAATAATGAGCAGTTCTTC; CDR3: CASSFSSGRANNEQFF
J: TRBJ2-2; V: TRBV15; length: 14; size: .; D: .; DNA: TGTGCCACCAGCACCAGTCCCAGCACCGGGGAGCTGTTTTTT; CDR3: CATSTSPSTGELFF
J: TRBJ2-3; V: TRBV19; length: 16; size: .; D: .; DNA: TGTGCCAGTAGTATAGGCTCAGGGCCTAGCACAGATACGCAGTATTTT; CDR3: CASSIGSGPSTDTQYF
J: TRBJ1-1; V: TRBV5-1; length: 15; size: .; D: .; DNA: TGCGCCAGCAGCGCATCACGACAGTGGGGCACTGAAGCTTTCTTT; CDR3: CASSASRQWGTEAFF
J: TRBJ1-6; V: TRBV27; length: 16; size: .; D: .; DNA: TGTGCCAGCAGTCCGACCTTGGGGGCCCGTAATTCACCCCTCCACTTT; CDR3: CASSPTLGARNSPLHF
J: TRBJ2-7; V: TRBV20-1; length: 15; size: .; D: TRBD2; DNA: TGCAGTGCTACCTCTAAAGCGGGAAAAGCCTACGAGCAGTACTTC; CDR3: CSATSKAGKAYEQYF